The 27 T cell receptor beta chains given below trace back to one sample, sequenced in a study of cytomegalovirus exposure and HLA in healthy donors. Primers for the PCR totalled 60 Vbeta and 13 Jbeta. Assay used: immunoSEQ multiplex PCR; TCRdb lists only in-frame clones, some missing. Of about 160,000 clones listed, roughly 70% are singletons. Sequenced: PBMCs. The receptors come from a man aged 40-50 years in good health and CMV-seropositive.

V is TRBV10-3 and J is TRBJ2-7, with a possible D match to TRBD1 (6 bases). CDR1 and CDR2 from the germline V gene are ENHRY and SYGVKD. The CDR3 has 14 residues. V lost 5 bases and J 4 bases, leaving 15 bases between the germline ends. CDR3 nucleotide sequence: TGTGCCATCAGTCTTCGGGACACCAGATACGAGCAGTACTTC. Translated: CAISLRDTRYEQYF.

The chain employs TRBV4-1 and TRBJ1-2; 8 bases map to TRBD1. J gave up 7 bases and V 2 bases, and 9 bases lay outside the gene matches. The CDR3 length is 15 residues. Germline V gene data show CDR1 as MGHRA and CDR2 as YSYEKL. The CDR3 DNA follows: TGCGCCAGCAGCCAACAGGACAGGGAAGTAGGTGGCTACACCTTC. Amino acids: CASSQQDREVGGYTF.

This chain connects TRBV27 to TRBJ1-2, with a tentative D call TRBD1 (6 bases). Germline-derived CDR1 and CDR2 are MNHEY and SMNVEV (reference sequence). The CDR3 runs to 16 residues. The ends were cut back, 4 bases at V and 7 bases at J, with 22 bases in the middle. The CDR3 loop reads CASSSPGNPSRGGYTF. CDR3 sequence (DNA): TGTGCCAGCAGTTCCCCCGGAAACCCAAGCAGGGGTGGCTACACCTTC.

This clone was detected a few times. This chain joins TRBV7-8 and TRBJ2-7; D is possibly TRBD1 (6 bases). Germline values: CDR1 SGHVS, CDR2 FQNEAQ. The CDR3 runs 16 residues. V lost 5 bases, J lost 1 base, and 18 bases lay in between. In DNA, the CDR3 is TGTGCCAGCAGCACCCTTTGGGACAAAGGATCCTACGAGCAGTACTTC. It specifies CASSTLWDKGSYEQYF.

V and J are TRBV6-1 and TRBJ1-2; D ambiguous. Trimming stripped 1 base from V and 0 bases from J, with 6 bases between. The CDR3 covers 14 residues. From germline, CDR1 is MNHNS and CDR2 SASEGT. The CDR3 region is CASSEGPANYGYTF. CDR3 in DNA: TGTGCCAGCAGTGAAGGCCCAGCTAACTATGGCTACACCTTC.

CDR3 amino acids: CASSVLGRGGDNEQFF. The CDR3 region has the DNA TGTGCCAGCAGCGTCCTGGGGCGGGGGGGCGACAATGAGCAGTTCTTC. This chain connects TRBV9 to TRBJ2-1; 9 bases map to TRBD2. Germline values: CDR1 SGDLS, CDR2 YYNGEE. V lost 2 bases, J lost 5 bases, and 8 bases stayed unmatched. This CDR3 comprises 16 residues.

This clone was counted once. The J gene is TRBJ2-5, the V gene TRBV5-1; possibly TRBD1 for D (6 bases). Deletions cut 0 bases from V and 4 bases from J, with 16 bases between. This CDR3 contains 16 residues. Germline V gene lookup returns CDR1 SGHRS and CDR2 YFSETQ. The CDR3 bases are TGCGCCAGCAGCTTGGCCCTGGGGGCAGGGTTAGAGACCCAGTACTTC. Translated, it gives CASSLALGAGLETQYF.

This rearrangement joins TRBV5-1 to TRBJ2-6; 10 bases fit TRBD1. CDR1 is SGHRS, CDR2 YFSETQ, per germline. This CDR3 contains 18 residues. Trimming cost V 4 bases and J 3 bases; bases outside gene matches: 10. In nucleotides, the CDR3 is TGCGCCAGCAGCCCAACGACAGGGGGCATGGATGGGGCCAACGTCCTGACTTTC. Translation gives CASSPTTGGMDGANVLTF.

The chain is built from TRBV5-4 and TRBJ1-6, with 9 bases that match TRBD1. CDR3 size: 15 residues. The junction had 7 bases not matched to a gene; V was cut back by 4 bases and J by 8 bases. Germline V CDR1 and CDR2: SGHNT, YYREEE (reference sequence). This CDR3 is CASSVRDRAYSPLHF. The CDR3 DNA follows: TGTGCCAGCAGCGTCCGGGACAGGGCGTATTCACCCCTCCACTTT.

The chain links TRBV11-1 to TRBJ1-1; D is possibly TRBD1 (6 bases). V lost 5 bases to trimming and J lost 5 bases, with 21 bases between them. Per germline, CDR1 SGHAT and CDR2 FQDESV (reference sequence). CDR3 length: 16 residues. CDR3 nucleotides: TGTGCCAGCAGCCCCCCGTGGAGCAGGGGAGGGACTGAAGCTTTCTTT. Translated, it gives CASSPPWSRGGTEAFF.

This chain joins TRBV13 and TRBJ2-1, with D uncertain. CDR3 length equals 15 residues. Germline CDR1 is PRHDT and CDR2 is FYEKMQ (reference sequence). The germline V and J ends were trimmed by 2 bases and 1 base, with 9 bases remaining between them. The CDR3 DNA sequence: TGTGCCAGCAGCTTATCGAGCAGGTCCTACAATGAGCAGTTCTTC. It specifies CASSLSSRSYNEQFF.

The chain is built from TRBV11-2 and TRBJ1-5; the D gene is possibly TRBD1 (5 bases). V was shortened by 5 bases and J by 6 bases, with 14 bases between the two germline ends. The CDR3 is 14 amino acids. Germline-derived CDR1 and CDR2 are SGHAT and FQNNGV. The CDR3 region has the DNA TGTGCCAGCAGCCAAGGGGTTGATCTTCAGCCCCAGCATTTT. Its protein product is CASSQGVDLQPQHF.

Here the CDR3 reads CASSETFAGGYTF. CDR3 DNA: TGTGCCAGCAGTGAAACATTTGCGGGAGGCTACACCTTC. The chain uses TRBV6-1 and TRBJ1-2; D is uncertain. The V gene's germline CDR1 is MNHNS and CDR2 SASEGT. This CDR3 comprises 13 residues. V dropped 2 bases and J dropped 8 bases, with 12 bases sitting between them.

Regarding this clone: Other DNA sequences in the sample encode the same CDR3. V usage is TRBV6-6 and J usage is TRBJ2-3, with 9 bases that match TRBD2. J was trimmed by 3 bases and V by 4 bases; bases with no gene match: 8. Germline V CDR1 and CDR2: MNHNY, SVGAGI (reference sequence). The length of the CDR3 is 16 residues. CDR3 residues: CASSWASGVSTDTQYF. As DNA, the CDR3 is TGTGCCAGCAGTTGGGCTAGCGGGGTTAGTACAGATACGCAGTATTTT.

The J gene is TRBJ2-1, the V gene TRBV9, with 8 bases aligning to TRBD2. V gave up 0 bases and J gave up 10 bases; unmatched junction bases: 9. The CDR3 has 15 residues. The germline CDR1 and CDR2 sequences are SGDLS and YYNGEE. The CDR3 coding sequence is TGTGCCAGCAGCGTAGCGGGACGGGGGGGAACCGAGCAGTTCTTC. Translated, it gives CASSVAGRGGTEQFF. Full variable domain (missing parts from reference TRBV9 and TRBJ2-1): DSGVTQTPKHLITATGQRVTLRCSPRSGDLSVYWYQQSLDQGLQFLIQYYNGEERAKGNILERFSAQQFPDLHSELNLSSLELGDSALYFCASSVAGRGGTEQFFGPGTRLTVL.

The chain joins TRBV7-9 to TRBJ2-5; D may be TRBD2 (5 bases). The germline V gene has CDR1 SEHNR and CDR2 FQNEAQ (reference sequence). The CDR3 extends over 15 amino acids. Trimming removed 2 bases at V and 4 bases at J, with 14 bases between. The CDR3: CASSLSSVLGETQYF. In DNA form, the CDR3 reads TGTGCCAGCAGCTTAAGTAGCGTTCTTGGAGAGACCCAGTACTTC. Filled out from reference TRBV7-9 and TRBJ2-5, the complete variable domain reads DTGVSQNPRHKITKRGQNVTFRCDPISEHNRLYWYRQTLGQGPEFLTYFQNEAQLEKSRLLSDRFSAERPKGSFSTLEIQRTEQGDSAMYLCASSLSSVLGETQYFGPGTRLLVL.

The CDR3 coding sequence is TGTGCCAGCAGTGAGCCGGACAGGGTGGATGGCTACACCTTC. Its translation is CASSEPDRVDGYTF. The V call is TRBV6-1, the J call TRBJ1-2; TRBD1 matches at 8 bases. The CDR3 spans 14 residues. Germline V lookup: CDR1 MNHNS, CDR2 SASEGT. Trimming took 3 bases from V and 6 from J; bases not matched to a gene: 6.

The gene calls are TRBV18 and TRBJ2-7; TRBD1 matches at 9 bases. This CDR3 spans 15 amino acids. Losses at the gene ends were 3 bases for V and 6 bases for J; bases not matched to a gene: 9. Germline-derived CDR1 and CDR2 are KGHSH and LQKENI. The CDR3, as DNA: TGTGCCAGCTCACCCCTCGGGACAGGGTCTCCCGAGCAGTACTTC. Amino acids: CASSPLGTGSPEQYF.

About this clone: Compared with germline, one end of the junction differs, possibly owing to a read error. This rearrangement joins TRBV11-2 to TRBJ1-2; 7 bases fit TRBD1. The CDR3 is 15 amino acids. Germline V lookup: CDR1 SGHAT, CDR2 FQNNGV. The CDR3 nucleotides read TGTGCCAGCACCCCGACAGGGCCTTTGGGGTATGACTACACCTTC. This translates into CASTPTGPLGYDYTF.

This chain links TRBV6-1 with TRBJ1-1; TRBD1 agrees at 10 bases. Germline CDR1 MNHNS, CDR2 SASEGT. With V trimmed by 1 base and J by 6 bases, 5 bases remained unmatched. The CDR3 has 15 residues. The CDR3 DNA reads TGTGCCAGCAGTGAAGAATGGACAGGGGGATCTGAAGCTTTCTTT. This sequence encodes CASSEEWTGGSEAFF.

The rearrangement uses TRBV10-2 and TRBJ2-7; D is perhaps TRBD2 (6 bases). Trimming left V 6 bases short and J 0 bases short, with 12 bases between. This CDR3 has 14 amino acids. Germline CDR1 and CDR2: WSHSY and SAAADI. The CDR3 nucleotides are TGCGCCAGCAGGCGTGAGACTAGCTCCTACGAGCAGTACTTC. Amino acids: CASRRETSSYEQYF.

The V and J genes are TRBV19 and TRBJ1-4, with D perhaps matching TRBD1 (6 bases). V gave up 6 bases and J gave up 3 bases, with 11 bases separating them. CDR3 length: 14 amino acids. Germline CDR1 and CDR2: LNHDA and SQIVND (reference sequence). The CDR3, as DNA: TGTGCCAGTAGCGTACAGGGACCTAATGAAAAACTGTTTTTT. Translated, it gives CASSVQGPNEKLFF.

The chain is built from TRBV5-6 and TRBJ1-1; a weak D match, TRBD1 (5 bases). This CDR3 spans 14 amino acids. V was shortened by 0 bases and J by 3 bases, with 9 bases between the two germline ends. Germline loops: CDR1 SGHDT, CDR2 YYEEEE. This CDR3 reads CASSLGQIYTEAFF. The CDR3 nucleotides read TGTGCCAGCAGCTTGGGACAGATCTACACTGAAGCTTTCTTT.

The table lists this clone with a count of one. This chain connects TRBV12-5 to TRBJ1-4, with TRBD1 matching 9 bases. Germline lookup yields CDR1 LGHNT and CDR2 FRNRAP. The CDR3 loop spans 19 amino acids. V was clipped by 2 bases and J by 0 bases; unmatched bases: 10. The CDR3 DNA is TGTGCTAGTGGTTTGCCAAGAAAACAGGGGGCTGCAACTAATGAAAAACTGTTTTTT. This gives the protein CASGLPRKQGAATNEKLFF.

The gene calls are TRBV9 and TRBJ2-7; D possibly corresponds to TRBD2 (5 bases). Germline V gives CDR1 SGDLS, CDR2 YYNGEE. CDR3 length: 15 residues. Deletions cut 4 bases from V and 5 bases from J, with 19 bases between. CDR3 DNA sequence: TGTGCCAGCAGCCTCGGACTCCCGATCCGAGACGAGCAGTACTTC. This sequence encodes CASSLGLPIRDEQYF.

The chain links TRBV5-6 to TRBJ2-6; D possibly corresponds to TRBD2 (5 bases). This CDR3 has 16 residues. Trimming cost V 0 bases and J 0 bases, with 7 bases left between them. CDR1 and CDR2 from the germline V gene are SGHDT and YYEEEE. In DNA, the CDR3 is TGTGCCAGCAGCTTGGTTGGGAGCTCTGGGGCCAACGTCCTGACTTTC. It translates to CASSLVGSSGANVLTF.

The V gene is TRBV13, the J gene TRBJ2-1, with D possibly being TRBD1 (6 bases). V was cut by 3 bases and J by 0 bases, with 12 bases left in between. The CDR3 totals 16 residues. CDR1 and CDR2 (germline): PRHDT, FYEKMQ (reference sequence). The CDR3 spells CASSFPGQSSYNEQFF. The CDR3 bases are TGTGCCAGCAGCTTTCCGGGACAAAGCTCCTACAATGAGCAGTTCTTC.